These 21 T cell receptor beta chains were sequenced from one sample in a study of CXCR3-negative and CXCR3-positive naive CD8 T cells. Points from the study as a whole: CXCR3-expressing naive cells carried TRB CDR3s more hydrophobic than those of CXCR3-negative naive cells.

UMI-labeled 5' RACE TRB cDNA libraries were prepared from the cells. Following a re-call of the 5' RACE reads, TCRdb has one entry per CDR3 protein and lacks DNA. This sample contains about 130,000 distinct CDR3 sequences. Their target antigens are unknown. Sequencing used naive CXCR3+ CD8+ T cells from blood. Noted subset: CD45RO-CCR7+CD27+CD95- naive CD8+ T cells expressing CXCR3 (TNR3+). The source is a human donor in good health. Some clones in this sample may be carry-over from other donors' samples.

V is TRBV4-2 and J is TRBJ2-7; absent DNA, TCRdb's TRBD1 call cannot be checked. The CDR3 length is 15 residues. CDR1 and CDR2 (germline): LGHNA, YNFKEQ. The CDR3: CASSQDREPSYEQYF.

V is TRBV7-3 and J is TRBJ2-2. Germline CDR1 reads SGHTA; CDR2 reads FQGTGA. The CDR3 has 12 amino acids. The CDR3 reads CASSGYTGELFF.

The J gene is TRBJ2-7, the V gene TRBV28; with no DNA, the TCRdb D assignment of TRBD1 cannot be verified. The CDR3 consists of 12 residues. Germline V gene lookup returns CDR1 MDHEN and CDR2 SYDVKM. The chain's CDR3 is CASETGGGEQYF.

The chain uses TRBV28 and TRBJ2-1; the D gene TCRdb calls, TRBD2, cannot be checked with no DNA. This CDR3 is 17 amino acids long. Germline loops: CDR1 MDHEN, CDR2 SYDVKM. The CDR3 sequence is CASRTPRTSGRYNEQFF.

The gene calls are TRBV28 and TRBJ1-2; TCRdb names TRBD1, which stays unverified in the absence of DNA. The CDR3 totals 16 residues. Germline CDR1 and CDR2: MDHEN and SYDVKM. This chain's CDR3 is CASSVTGVPANYGYTF.

V usage is TRBV12-3 or TRBV12-4 and J usage is TRBJ2-7; lacking DNA, the TRBD2 call made by TCRdb goes unchecked. There are 13 residues in the CDR3. CDR3 sequence: CASKPAGYYEQYF.

The chain has TRBV12-3 or TRBV12-4 and TRBJ2-3; TCRdb's D gene call, TRBD2, goes unchecked for lack of DNA. This CDR3 is 14 amino acids long. The CDR3 region is CASSFGGGGDTQYF.

The rearrangement joins TRBV29-1 to TRBJ2-1. CDR1 SQVTM and CDR2 ANQGSEA come from the germline V gene. This CDR3 comprises 13 residues. CDR3 region: CSVDMGSTNEQFF.

The chain employs TRBV25-1 and TRBJ2-7; as DNA is missing, the TRBD2 call by TCRdb cannot be tested. This CDR3 is built from 17 residues. Germline V gene lookup returns CDR1 MGHDK and CDR2 SYGVNS. CDR3 region: CASSDFFASGDSYEQYF.

The rearrangement joins TRBV29-1 to TRBJ2-1; the D call from TCRdb, TRBD2, cannot be confirmed without DNA. CDR1 is SQVTM, CDR2 ANQGSEA, per germline. This CDR3 has 15 residues. CDR3 residues: CSVSSAVSSYNEQFF.

This sequence joins TRBV2 and TRBJ2-3; the TRBD1 assignment by TCRdb is unverifiable without DNA. This CDR3 spans 15 amino acids. Per the germline V gene, CDR1 is SNHLY and CDR2 is FYNNEI. The CDR3 spells CASARGAGGTDTQYF.

V and J are TRBV7-9 and TRBJ2-3. The CDR3 is made up of 12 amino acids. The germline V gene encodes CDR1 SEHNR and CDR2 FQNEAQ (reference sequence). CDR3 amino acids: CASSLGAPEQYF.

The chain combines TRBV27 with TRBJ2-2. The CDR3 sequence is 14 residues long. Germline loops: CDR1 MNHEY, CDR2 SMNVEV (reference sequence). CDR3 loop: CAGSLRVNTGELFF.

The rearrangement joins TRBV5-1 to TRBJ2-1. This CDR3 contains 15 residues. CDR1 is SGHRS, CDR2 YFSETQ, per germline. The CDR3 sequence is CASSLALGTYNEQFF.

The genes are TRBV27 and TRBJ1-2; absent DNA, TCRdb's TRBD1 call cannot be checked. This CDR3 is built from 17 residues. From germline, CDR1 is MNHEY and CDR2 SMNVEV (reference sequence). CDR3 amino acids: CASRGQGALVQNYGYTF.

The chain couples TRBV20-1 to TRBJ2-7; there is no DNA to check the TCRdb D call of TRBD2. The germline V gene has CDR1 DFQATT and CDR2 SNEGSKA (reference sequence). This CDR3 contains 15 residues. The CDR3 reads CSARVGEATAYEQYF.

The chain carries TRBV20-1 and TRBJ2-3; TCRdb indicates TRBD1, and absent DNA this call remains unverified. This CDR3 comprises 16 residues. Germline CDR1 DFQATT, CDR2 SNEGSKA (reference sequence). CDR3 sequence: CSARDWDRASTDTQYF.

This chain links TRBV11-2 with TRBJ2-5; TCRdb calls TRBD2, which cannot be checked without DNA. This CDR3 contains 16 residues. Germline V gives CDR1 SGHAT, CDR2 FQNNGV. This CDR3 reads CASSERLAGTQETQYF.

The chain has TRBV28 and TRBJ2-2; the TCRdb call, TRBD1, lacks DNA for checking. The germline CDR1 and CDR2 sequences are MDHEN and SYDVKM. This CDR3 comprises 16 residues. CDR3 amino acids: CASNPVAGVYTGELFF. The variable domain in full, completed from reference TRBV28 and TRBJ2-2, reads DVKVTQSSRYLVKRTGEKVFLECVQDMDHENMFWYRQDPGLGLRLIYFSYDVKMKEKGDIPEGYSVSREKKERFSLILESASTNQTSMYLCASNPVAGVYTGELFFGEGSRLTVL.

The chain combines TRBV23-1 with TRBJ1-4; absent DNA, TCRdb's TRBD1 call cannot be checked. TRBV23-1 has ORF status, its function being uncertain. The CDR3 covers 15 residues. The chain's CDR3 is CASPLSRPTNEKLFF.

This chain uses TRBV28 with TRBJ2-1. Germline V lookup: CDR1 MDHEN, CDR2 SYDVKM. The CDR3 totals 11 residues. The CDR3 region is CASSLLGEQFF.